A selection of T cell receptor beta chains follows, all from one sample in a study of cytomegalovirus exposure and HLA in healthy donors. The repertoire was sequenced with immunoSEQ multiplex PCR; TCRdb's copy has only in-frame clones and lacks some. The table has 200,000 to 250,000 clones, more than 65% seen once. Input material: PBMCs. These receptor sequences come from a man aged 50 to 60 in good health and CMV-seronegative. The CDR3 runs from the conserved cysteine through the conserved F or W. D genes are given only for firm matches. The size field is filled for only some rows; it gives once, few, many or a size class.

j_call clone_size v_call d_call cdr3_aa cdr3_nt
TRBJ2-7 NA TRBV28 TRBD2 CASSLSLAGGFNEQYF TGTGCCAGCAGTTTAAGTCTAGCGGGAGGGTTCAACGAGCAGTACTTC
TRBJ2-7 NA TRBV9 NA CASSVEGVVSGSYEQYF TGTGCCAGCAGCGTAGAGGGGGTTGTTAGTGGCTCCTACGAGCAGTACTTC
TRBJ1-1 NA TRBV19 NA CASSVTANTEAFF TGTGCCAGTAGTGTCACAGCGAACACTGAAGCTTTCTTT
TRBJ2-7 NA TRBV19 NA CASSEPLAHEQYF TGTGCCAGTAGTGAGCCACTAGCCCACGAGCAGTACTTC
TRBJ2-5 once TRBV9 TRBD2 CASAASGQETQYF TGTGCCAGCGCGGCTAGCGGTCAAGAGACCCAGTACTTC
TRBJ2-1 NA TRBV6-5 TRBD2 CASSSIAGGGFF TGTGCCAGCAGTTCTATAGCGGGAGGAGGGTTCTTC
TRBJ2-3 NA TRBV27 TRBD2 CASSLAGALFTDTQYF TGTGCCAGCAGTTTGGCGGGAGCGCTCTTCACAGATACGCAGTATTTT
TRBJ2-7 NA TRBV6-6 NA CASSSDGYYNEQYF TGTGCCAGCAGTTCCGACGGGTATTATAACGAGCAGTACTTC
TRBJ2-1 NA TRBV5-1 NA CASSLAGTQPYNEQFF TGCGCCAGCAGCTTGGCTGGGACTCAGCCCTACAATGAGCAGTTCTTC
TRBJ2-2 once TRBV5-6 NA CASSFKIRYTGELFF TGTGCCAGCAGCTTTAAAATCAGGTACACCGGGGAGCTGTTTTTT
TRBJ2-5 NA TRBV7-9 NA CASSLAVASVQETQYF TGTGCCAGCAGCTTAGCGGTGGCTAGCGTACAAGAGACCCAGTACTTC
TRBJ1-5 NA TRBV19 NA CASSIETAINQPQHF TGTGCCAGTAGTATAGAGACAGCAATCAATCAGCCCCAGCATTTT
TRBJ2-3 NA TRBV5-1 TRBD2 CASSLDLAGVVGDTQYF TGCGCCAGCAGCTTGGACTTAGCGGGAGTTGTCGGAGATACGCAGTATTTT
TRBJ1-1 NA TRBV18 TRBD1 CASSQMRTGGRTEAFF TGTGCCAGCTCACAAATGCGGACAGGGGGACGGACTGAAGCTTTCTTT
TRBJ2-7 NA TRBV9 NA CASSFGGQGPYEQYF TGTGCCAGCAGTTTCGGGGGGCAGGGGCCCTACGAGCAGTACTTC
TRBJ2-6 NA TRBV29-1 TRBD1 CSVRPGQGRPSGANVLTF TGCAGCGTTCGACCCGGACAGGGCAGACCCTCAGGGGCCAACGTCCTGACTTTC
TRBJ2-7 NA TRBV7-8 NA CAVSTGLGDSYEQYF TGTGCCGTTTCAACAGGGTTGGGAGACTCCTACGAGCAGTACTTC
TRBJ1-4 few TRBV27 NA CASSRMTVAREKLFF TGTGCCAGCAGTCGAATGACAGTGGCGCGCGAAAAACTGTTTTTT
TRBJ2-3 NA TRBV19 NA CASSIPGGTDTQYF TGTGCCAGTAGTATTCCAGGGGGCACAGATACGCAGTATTTT
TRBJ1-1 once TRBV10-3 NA CAISTGKTNTEAFF TGTGCCATCAGTACAGGGAAGACGAACACTGAAGCTTTCTTT
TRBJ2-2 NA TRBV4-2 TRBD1 CASSRQGANTGELFF TGTGCCAGCAGCAGACAGGGCGCGAACACCGGGGAGCTGTTTTTT
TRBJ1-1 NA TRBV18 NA CASSPLPLHSLNTEAFF TGTGCCAGCTCACCACTTCCGCTGCACAGCTTGAACACTGAAGCTTTCTTT
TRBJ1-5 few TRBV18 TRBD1 CASSPFRGTADQPQHF TGTGCCAGCTCACCATTTAGAGGGACAGCCGATCAGCCCCAGCATTTT
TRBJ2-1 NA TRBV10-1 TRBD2 CASSGLESYNEQFF TGCGCCAGCAGCGGACTAGAATCCTACAATGAGCAGTTCTTC
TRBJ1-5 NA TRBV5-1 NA CASSELSNQPQHF TGCGCCAGCAGCGAGTTGAGCAATCAGCCCCAGCATTTT
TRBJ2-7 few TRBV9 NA CASSVGLVVTTSYEQYF TGTGCCAGCAGCGTAGGGTTGGTAGTTACTACGTCCTACGAGCAGTACTTC
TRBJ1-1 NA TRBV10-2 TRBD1 CASSGQGHTEAFF TGCGCCAGCAGTGGACAGGGCCACACTGAAGCTTTCTTT
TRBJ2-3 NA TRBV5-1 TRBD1 CASSWTGGPENTQYF TGCGCCAGCAGCTGGACAGGGGGGCCAGAAAATACGCAGTATTTT
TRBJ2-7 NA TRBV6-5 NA CASSYGDKSYEQYF TGTGCCAGCAGTTACGGGGACAAGAGCTACGAGCAGTACTTC
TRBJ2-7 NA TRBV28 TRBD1 CASSFPGQRYEQYF TGTGCCAGCAGTTTCCCGGGACAGAGGTACGAGCAGTACTTC
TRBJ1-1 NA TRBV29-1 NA CSVESPGARAEAFF TGCAGCGTTGAATCCCCAGGGGCGCGCGCTGAAGCTTTCTTT
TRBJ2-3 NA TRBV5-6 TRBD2 CASSPVAGGDGNTQYF TGTGCCAGCAGCCCTGTCGCGGGAGGGGACGGGAATACGCAGTATTTT
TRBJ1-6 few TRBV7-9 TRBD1 CASSSSRDRIGSPLHF TGTGCCAGCAGCTCGTCCCGGGACAGGATAGGATCACCCCTCCACTTT
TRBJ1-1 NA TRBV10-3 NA CAISEETLNTEAFF TGTGCCATCAGTGAAGAGACATTGAACACTGAAGCTTTCTTT
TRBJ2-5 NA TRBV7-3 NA CASSPGLRGETQYF TGTGCCAGCAGCCCAGGCCTCCGGGGAGAGACCCAGTACTTC
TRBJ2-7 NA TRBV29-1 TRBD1 CSVGTGGNEQYF TGCAGCGTGGGGACAGGGGGGAACGAGCAGTACTTC
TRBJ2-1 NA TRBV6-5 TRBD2 CASGGAGGTYNEQFF TGTGCCAGCGGGGGGGCGGGAGGCACCTACAATGAGCAGTTCTTC
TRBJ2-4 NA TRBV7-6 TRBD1 CASSLGPTGGIAKNIQYF TGTGCCAGCAGCTTAGGCCCGACAGGGGGCATCGCCAAAAACATTCAGTACTTC
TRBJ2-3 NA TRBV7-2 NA CASSRSARGTSSTDTQYF TGTGCCAGCTCTAGAAGTGCCCGGGGAACTTCTAGCACAGATACGCAGTATTTT
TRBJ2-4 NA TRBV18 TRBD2 CASSPLASGRARAKNIQYF TGTGCCAGCTCACCATTGGCTAGCGGGAGGGCCCGGGCCAAAAACATTCAGTACTTC
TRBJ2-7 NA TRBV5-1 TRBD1 CASSLATGGEQYF TGCGCCAGCAGCTTGGCCACAGGGGGCGAGCAGTACTTC
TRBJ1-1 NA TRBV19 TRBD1 CASSKLDRMNTEAFF TGTGCCAGTAGTAAGTTGGACAGGATGAACACTGAAGCTTTCTTT
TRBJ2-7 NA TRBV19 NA CASSIPGGPSYEQYF TGTGCCAGTAGTATACCTGGGGGCCCCTCCTACGAGCAGTACTTC
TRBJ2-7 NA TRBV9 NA CASSVAGSQIGEQYF TGTGCCAGCAGCGTAGCCGGGAGCCAAATCGGCGAGCAGTACTTC
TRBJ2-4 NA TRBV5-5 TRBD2 CASSLSGTSGRPLAKNIQYF TGTGCCAGCAGCCTCTCCGGGACTAGCGGGAGGCCTCTAGCCAAAAACATTCAGTACTTC